The 27 T cell receptor beta chains below were found in one sample sequenced in a study of cytotoxic CD8 clonotypes in ibrutinib-treated CLL. Clones were sequenced by immunoSEQ multiplex PCR, and TCRdb holds only the in-frame ones, with some missing. The sample contains about 300,000 clones, approximately 76% of which appear only once. The specimen was PBMCs, collected at disease progression, from a patient treated with ibrutinib. These receptors all come from a human donor with chronic lymphocytic leukemia.

The V call is TRBV6-5, the J call TRBJ2-7, with TRBD1 as a possible D gene (7 bases). CDR3 length equals 15 residues. Trimming took off 3 bases at V and 6 bases at J, with 18 bases between the two ends. Germline assignment: CDR1 MNHEY and CDR2 SVGAGI. CDR3 amino acids: CASSYGSGGMLEQYF. The CDR3 DNA is TGTGCCAGCAGTTATGGGTCAGGGGGGATGCTCGAGCAGTACTTC.

This rearrangement joins TRBV7-2 to TRBJ1-2; no clear D. Germline CDR1 is SGHTA and CDR2 is FQGNSA. V dropped 1 base and J dropped 3 bases, with 12 bases sitting between them. The CDR3 has 15 amino acids. The CDR3 DNA reads as TGTGCCAGCAGCTTAGATGGTGCAGGCGACTATGGCTACACCTTC. It is translated as CASSLDGAGDYGYTF.

This clone was seen a few times. This chain uses TRBV15 with TRBJ1-4; 7 bases fit TRBD1. The CDR3 is 15 residues long. V was pared by 1 base and J by 6 bases, with 5 bases of the junction left unmatched. Germline V lookup: CDR1 LNHNV, CDR2 YYDKDF (reference sequence). CDR3 coding DNA: TGTGCCACCAGCAGAGGGGACACAGGGGATGAAAAACTGTTTTTT. Its translation is CATSRGDTGDEKLFF.

This chain uses TRBV10-2 with TRBJ1-4; D uncertain. Germline lookup yields CDR1 WSHSY and CDR2 SAAADI. Trimming took 7 bases from V and 6 from J, leaving 6 bases between them. The CDR3 spans 11 residues. The DNA of the CDR3 is TGCGCCAGCATGGGAGATGAAAAACTGTTTTTT. This sequence encodes CASMGDEKLFF.

The chain employs TRBV5-6 and TRBJ2-3; the D is unclear. CDR1 and CDR2 (germline): SGHDT, YYEEEE. Trimming took off 0 bases at V and 4 bases at J, with 9 bases between the two ends. The CDR3 has 14 residues. DNA for the CDR3: TGTGCCAGCAGCTTGGGTAGGTCCCCAGATACGCAGTATTTT. Amino acid sequence: CASSLGRSPDTQYF.

In this sample, this clone turned up once. This chain connects TRBV25-1 to TRBJ1-2, with a possible D match to TRBD1 (5 bases). Germline V gene lookup returns CDR1 MGHDK and CDR2 SYGVNS. V shed 4 bases and J shed 8 bases, with 11 bases lying between them. The CDR3 sequence is 12 residues long. CDR3 region: CASSGAGDGYTF. DNA of the CDR3: TGTGCCAGCAGTGGGGCCGGGGACGGCTACACCTTC.

This clone appeared many times. The chain uses TRBV25-1 and TRBJ2-1; 7 nucleotides agree with TRBD1. This CDR3 has 14 residues. Germline V CDR1 and CDR2: MGHDK, SYGVNS. The J segment lost 9 bases and the V segment lost 4 bases, leaving 9 bases of the junction unmatched. This chain's CDR3 is CASSVGGHPGEQFF. The CDR3 DNA follows: TGTGCCAGCAGTGTAGGGGGCCACCCAGGTGAGCAGTTCTTC.

The chain carries TRBV4-3 and TRBJ2-7; perhaps TRBD1 as D (6 bases). This CDR3 has 14 residues. V was clipped by 1 base and J by 6 bases, with 13 bases between them. Germline lookup yields CDR1 LGHNA and CDR2 YSLEER. The CDR3 spells CASSQGSYRVEQYF. The CDR3 nucleotides are TGCGCCAGCAGCCAAGGGTCCTACAGGGTCGAGCAGTACTTC.

The genes are TRBV4-1 and TRBJ2-7; D is perhaps TRBD1 (5 bases). CDR1 is MGHRA and CDR2 is YSYEKL in the germline V gene. V lost 1 base to trimming and J lost 0 bases, with 7 bases between them. The CDR3 is made up of 14 amino acids. CDR3 sequence (DNA): TGCGCCAGCAGCCAAGGACAGCCCTCCTACGAGCAGTACTTC. This sequence encodes CASSQGQPSYEQYF.

The chain couples TRBV6-1 to TRBJ2-4; D unclear. V was trimmed by 5 bases and J by 7 bases, leaving 12 bases between them. The CDR3 has 13 amino acids. Germline V lookup: CDR1 MNHNS, CDR2 SASEGT. This CDR3 reads CASSLGLANIQYF. CDR3 nucleotides: TGTGCCAGCAGTTTAGGCCTGGCGAACATTCAGTACTTC.

The rearrangement links TRBV19 to TRBJ1-4; D is uncertain. Germline values: CDR1 LNHDA, CDR2 SQIVND (reference sequence). This CDR3 comprises 18 residues. V gave up 1 base and J gave up 11 bases, with 26 bases separating them. Written as DNA, the CDR3 is TGTGCCAGTAGTATAGGGCTTCGAGGCCCGAAGGAGATGAGGAAACTGTTTTTT. Its translation: CASSIGLRGPKEMRKLFF.

The chain combines TRBV4-3 with TRBJ1-2; 8 bases agree with TRBD1. The CDR3 runs 15 residues. V lost 4 bases to trimming and J lost 2 bases; unmatched junction nucleotides: 6. Germline V gives CDR1 LGHNA, CDR2 YSLEER. The CDR3 DNA reads TGCGCCAGCAGCCCCCGACAGGGGACAAACTATGGCTACACCTTC. This codes for CASSPRQGTNYGYTF.

J is TRBJ1-2 and V is TRBV19, with TRBD1 matching 11 bases. Germline CDR1 is LNHDA and CDR2 is SQIVND (reference sequence). Trimming cost V 6 bases and J 5 bases; bases outside gene matches: 8. This CDR3 contains 15 residues. CDR3 sequence reads: CASSVRDRGEYGYTF. In nucleotides, the CDR3 is TGTGCCAGTAGCGTCCGGGACAGGGGGGAGTATGGCTACACCTTC.

The V call is TRBV29-1, the J call TRBJ2-7, with 9 nucleotides matching TRBD2. The germline V gene has CDR1 SQVTM and CDR2 ANQGSEA. The CDR3 runs to 14 residues. V dropped 6 bases and J dropped 4; count of bases not matched to a gene: 10. For the CDR3, the DNA is TGCAGCGTATACCGTACAGCGGGAGGTTACGAGCAGTACTTC. This codes for CSVYRTAGGYEQYF.

Note on this clone: At the DNA level, this CDR3 is encoded by other sequences in the same sample as well. CDR3 sequence: CASSIGGGTDTQYF. The CDR3 region has the DNA TGTGCCAGTAGTATAGGAGGGGGCACAGATACGCAGTATTTT. The genes are TRBV19 and TRBJ2-3; D may correspond to TRBD1 or TRBD2 (5 bases each). Germline values: CDR1 LNHDA, CDR2 SQIVND (reference sequence). This CDR3 has 14 amino acids. Trimming took 1 base from V and 1 from J, leaving 6 bases between them.

This chain links TRBV25-1 with TRBJ2-6; either TRBD1 or TRBD2 may supply D (6 bases each). Trimming cost V 6 bases and J 2 bases, with 14 bases left between them. CDR3 size: 16 residues. Germline CDR1 reads MGHDK; CDR2 reads SYGVNS. CDR3 loop: CASSLYGGAGANVLTF. In nucleotides, the CDR3 is TGTGCCAGCAGCTTATACGGGGGCGCTGGGGCCAACGTCCTGACTTTC.

In its sample, this clone was seen a few times. This chain joins TRBV13 and TRBJ1-6; D is perhaps TRBD1 (6 bases). V gave up 5 bases and J gave up 9 bases, with 11 bases separating them. The germline CDR1 and CDR2 sequences are PRHDT and FYEKMQ (reference sequence). The CDR3 has 13 amino acids. The CDR3 DNA follows: TGTGCCAGCAGCCATGGACAGCTTTCACCCCTCCACTTT. It specifies CASSHGQLSPLHF.

The chain employs TRBV5-1 and TRBJ1-2; 8 bases fit TRBD1. Germline values: CDR1 SGHRS, CDR2 YFSETQ. The CDR3 loop spans 13 amino acids. J lost 6 bases, V lost 3 bases, and 4 bases had no gene match. CDR3 loop: CASSWQGADGYTF. DNA of the CDR3: TGCGCCAGCAGCTGGCAGGGGGCGGATGGCTACACCTTC.

The chain uses TRBV6-6 and TRBJ1-5; 7 nucleotides match TRBD1. The CDR3 runs to 15 residues. J gave up 0 bases and V 6 bases, and 5 bases lay outside the gene matches. Germline CDR1 reads MNHNY; CDR2 reads SVGAGI (reference sequence). The DNA of the CDR3 is TGTGCCAGCAGCCACAGGGGTGTTAGCAATCAGCCCCAGCATTTT. Its protein is CASSHRGVSNQPQHF.

V usage is TRBV4-2 and J usage is TRBJ2-1; D is possibly TRBD1 (6 bases). Trimming shortened V by 2 bases and J by 10 bases, and 15 bases separated the two germline ends. Germline V gene lookup returns CDR1 LGHNA and CDR2 YNFKEQ. The CDR3 is made up of 14 amino acids. This chain's CDR3 is CASSQNTGLREQFF. As DNA, the CDR3 is TGTGCCAGCAGCCAAAACACAGGGCTAAGGGAGCAGTTCTTC.

The chain has TRBV7-9 and TRBJ1-1, with a tentative D call TRBD1 (6 bases). Trimming removed 5 bases from V and 3 bases from J, with 13 bases in between. The CDR3 has 14 amino acids. The germline V gene has CDR1 SEHNR and CDR2 FQNEAQ (reference sequence). In nucleotides, the CDR3 is TGTGCCAGCAGCGATCGGGACATATACACTGAAGCTTTCTTT. It is translated as CASSDRDIYTEAFF.

The V call is TRBV11-2, the J call TRBJ2-7; perhaps TRBD1 as D (6 bases). Looked up from germline, CDR1 is SGHAT and CDR2 is FQNNGV. The germline V and J ends were trimmed by 0 bases and 4 bases, with 19 bases remaining between them. This CDR3 contains 17 residues. The CDR3 sequence: CASSLESGQGRFYEQYF. The CDR3 DNA reads as TGTGCCAGCAGCTTAGAATCCGGTCAGGGGAGATTTTACGAGCAGTACTTC. The variable domain in full, with the rest retrieved from reference TRBV11-2 and TRBJ2-7, is EAGVAQSPRYKIIEKRQSVAFWCNPISGHATLYWYQQILGQGPKLLIQFQNNGVVDDSQLPKDRFSAERLKGVDSTLKIQPAKLEDSAVYLCASSLESGQGRFYEQYFGPGTRLTVT.

The chain has TRBV4-1 and TRBJ2-7, with TRBD1 identical over 8 bases. V trimming: 1 base; J trimming: 1 base; junction bases outside the gene matches: 6. Germline CDR1 and CDR2: MGHRA and YSYEKL. The CDR3 length is 16 residues. The CDR3 coding sequence is TGCGCCAGCAGCCAAGGGCGACACAGGGGGTCCTACGAGCAGTACTTC. Protein product: CASSQGRHRGSYEQYF.

This clone was detected ten times or more. Other DNA variants within this sample encode the same CDR3. The gene calls are TRBV9 and TRBJ2-7, with a possible D match to TRBD2 (6 bases). The CDR3 loop spans 14 amino acids. Germline V gene lookup returns CDR1 SGDLS and CDR2 YYNGEE. V was cut by 0 bases and J by 2 bases, with 9 bases left in between. CDR3 loop: CASSVGGATYEQYF. The CDR3 nucleotides are TGTGCCAGCAGCGTAGGCGGGGCGACCTACGAGCAGTACTTC.

This rearrangement joins TRBV9 to TRBJ2-5, with 9 bases identical to TRBD1. CDR3 size: 15 residues. V shed 4 bases and J 5 bases; nucleotides not matched to a gene: 9. Germline CDR1 SGDLS, CDR2 YYNGEE. The CDR3: CASSPGQGFEETQYF. CDR3 DNA sequence: TGTGCCAGCAGCCCGGGACAGGGATTTGAGGAGACCCAGTACTTC.

This clone was recorded a few times. The chain combines TRBV7-2 with TRBJ2-3; D is uncertain. Germline values: CDR1 SGHTA, CDR2 FQGNSA. Between the trimmed V and J ends, which lost 2 bases and 6 bases, there was a span of 3 bases. The CDR3 has 11 residues. CDR3 bases: TGTGCCAGCAGCTTATTCGATACGCAGTATTTT. Protein: CASSLFDTQYF.

In this sample, this clone turned up once. V usage is TRBV19 and J usage is TRBJ1-5; no clear D. The length of the CDR3 is 14 residues. From germline, CDR1 is LNHDA and CDR2 SQIVND (reference sequence). Trimming cost V 6 bases and J 0 bases, with 9 bases left between them. The CDR3 loop reads CASRKFTSNQPQHF. The CDR3 region has the DNA TGTGCCAGTAGGAAGTTTACTAGCAATCAGCCCCAGCATTTT.